The 6 T cell receptor beta chains listed next were all sequenced from one sample in a study of T cell changes during pregnancy in multiple sclerosis. Data came from immunoSEQ multiplex PCR; TCRdb stores just in-frame clones and leaves some out. The sample shows about 41,000 clones, roughly 87% of them seen only once. Sample: CD4+ T cells from peripheral blood mononuclear cells, taken in the first trimester of pregnancy. The receptors were gathered from a female donor with multiple sclerosis, enrolled in a pregnancy study.

This clone occurred once. The genes are TRBV29-1 and TRBJ1-1; D call uncertain. From germline, CDR1 is SQVTM and CDR2 ANQGSEA. The V and J ends lost 3 bases and 0 bases respectively, with 8 bases between them. This CDR3 is 13 amino acids long. CDR3 sequence (DNA): TGCAGCGTTGAGAGGGCCATGAACACTGAAGCTTTCTTT. It encodes CSVERAMNTEAFF.

In this sample, this clone turned up a few times. The chain is built from TRBV6-5 and TRBJ2-1; D is unclear. The CDR3 contains 14 residues. CDR1 MNHEY and CDR2 SVGAGI come from the germline V gene. V gave up 0 bases and J gave up 7 bases, with 10 bases separating them. The CDR3 region has the DNA TGTGCCAGCAGTTACTCCCTGGTCACAAATGAGCAGTTCTTC. Translating gives CASSYSLVTNEQFF.

The chain uses TRBV5-4 and TRBJ2-1; TRBD2 matches 9 bases. V was clipped by 4 bases and J by 8 bases; unmatched bases: 16. CDR3 length: 17 amino acids. Germline V gene lookup returns CDR1 SGHNT and CDR2 YYREEE (reference sequence). CDR3 sequence reads: CASSPLTSGKPWDEQFF. The DNA of the CDR3 is TGTGCCAGCAGCCCATTGACTAGCGGAAAACCCTGGGATGAGCAGTTCTTC.

The CDR3 loop reads CASSPKAQGKEQFF. CDR3 nucleotide sequence: TGTGCCAGCAGCCCCAAGGCCCAGGGGAAAGAGCAGTTCTTC. The chain combines TRBV11-1 with TRBJ2-1; maybe TRBD1 (6 bases). Germline V gene data show CDR1 as SGHAT and CDR2 as FQDESV (reference sequence). V was clipped by 5 bases and J by 10 bases, with 18 bases between them. CDR3 length: 14 residues.

This clone appeared a single time. V and J are TRBV5-1 and TRBJ2-3; maybe TRBD2 (5 bases). This CDR3 has 14 residues. V lost 5 bases and J lost 10, with 20 bases in between. Germline assignment: CDR1 SGHRS and CDR2 YFSETQ. CDR3: CASSRTSSPSAQYF. DNA for the CDR3: TGCGCCAGCAGTAGAACTAGTTCCCCCTCTGCGCAGTATTTT.

The rearrangement links TRBV5-1 to TRBJ2-3; 12 nucleotides align to TRBD2. The CDR3 sequence is 16 residues long. With V trimmed by 2 bases and J by 0 bases, 1 base remained unmatched. Germline V lookup: CDR1 SGHRS, CDR2 YFSETQ. CDR3 coding DNA: TGCGCCAGCAGCTTCGGACTAGCGGGAAGCACAGATACGCAGTATTTT. It yields the protein CASSFGLAGSTDTQYF.